Following are 5 T cell receptor beta chains from one sample sequenced in a study of blood T cell repertoires in COVID-19. Using immunoSEQ multiplex PCR, the repertoire was profiled, and TCRdb retains in-frame clones only, with some absent. The data show roughly 290,000 clones, 85% to 90% seen once. Sequencing used PBMCs or T cells enriched from blood (not recorded which). These receptors were taken from a young woman with acute COVID-19.

A note on this clone: This may be a read error: a much more frequent sequence differs by one nucleotide. In the same sample, other DNA sequences code for this CDR3. V usage is TRBV18 and J usage is TRBJ1-1, with 8 positions matching TRBD1. The CDR3 extends over 14 amino acids. The germline V gene encodes CDR1 KGHSH and CDR2 LQKENI. The V and J ends lost 3 bases and 1 base, in that order; junction bases with no gene match: 1. This CDR3 is CASSPQGANTEAFF. CDR3 nucleotides: TGTGCCAGCTCACCGCAGGGGGCGAACACTGAAGCTTTCTTT.

This chain links TRBV6-5 with TRBJ2-7; 7 bases map to TRBD2. The ends lost 4 bases at V and 7 bases at J; junction bases unmatched: 13. Germline lookup yields CDR1 MNHEY and CDR2 SVGAGI. The CDR3 sequence is 15 residues long. CDR3 region: CASSSVNSGLREQYF. DNA of the CDR3: TGTGCCAGCAGTTCAGTGAATTCGGGACTACGAGAGCAGTACTTC.

The CDR3 reads CASSLQENTEAFF. The CDR3 DNA sequence: TGTGCCAGCTCTTTACAGGAGAACACTGAAGCTTTCTTT. The J gene is TRBJ1-1, the V gene TRBV18, with a weak D call TRBD1 (5 bases). Between the trimmed V and J ends, which lost 6 bases and 1 base, there was a span of 9 bases. The germline V gene encodes CDR1 KGHSH and CDR2 LQKENI. CDR3 length: 13 amino acids.

This rearrangement joins TRBV7-9 to TRBJ2-1; the match to TRBD2 covers 11 bases. This CDR3 has 17 amino acids. Germline loops: CDR1 SEHNR, CDR2 FQNEAQ (reference sequence). After removal of 2 bases from V and 5 bases from J, the junction contained 8 bases not matched to a gene. CDR3 in amino acids: CASSLLLAGALHNEQFF. The DNA for the CDR3 is TGTGCCAGCAGCTTATTACTAGCGGGAGCTTTGCACAATGAGCAGTTCTTC. Full variable domain (remainder filled in from reference TRBV7-9 and TRBJ2-1): DTGVSQNPRHKITKRGQNVTFRCDPISEHNRLYWYRQTLGQGPEFLTYFQNEAQLEKSRLLSDRFSAERPKGSFSTLEIQRTEQGDSAMYLCASSLLLAGALHNEQFFGPGTRLTVL.

This rearrangement joins TRBV7-2 to TRBJ2-5; TRBD2 agrees at 10 bases. With 2 bases clipped from V and 4 bases from J, the junction kept 16 bases outside the gene matches. Germline values: CDR1 SGHTA, CDR2 FQGNSA. The CDR3 is 19 residues long. CDR3 region: CASSLIGGASGRLTETQYF. CDR3 bases: TGTGCCAGCAGCTTAATTGGTGGGGCTAGCGGGAGATTGACAGAGACCCAGTACTTC. The whole variable domain, filled in from reference TRBV7-2 and TRBJ2-5, reads GAGVSQSPSNKVTEKGKDVELRCDPISGHTALYWYRQSLGQGLEFLIYFQGNSAPDKSGLPSDRFSAERTGGSVSTLTIQRTQQEDSAVYLCASSLIGGASGRLTETQYFGPGTRLLVL.